The clone carrying this TCR beta chain came up many times. Unmatched junction bases numbered 8, after V lost 5 bases and J lost 1 base. CDR3 size: 16 residues. CDR3 regions of TCR beta were amplified from RNA transcripts. First-round RT-PCR employed HTBI primers, with a second-round multiplex PCR after it. TCRdb fed the multiplex PCR reads into MiXCR, producing one record per CDR3 protein. The sample records about 370,000 distinct CDR3 sequences, around 16% being singletons. The sample originates from a study of Graves' ophthalmopathy and Graves' hyperthyroidism. Specimen: peripheral blood. This rearrangement joins TRBV12-3 or TRBV12-4 to TRBJ2-7; 10 nucleotides align to TRBD1. The TCR was taken from a woman under 30 with Graves' ophthalmopathy. The CDR3 sequence: CASSPPQDRGSYEQYF. CDR3 sequence (DNA): TGTGCCAGCAGTCCTCCCCAGGACAGGGGGTCCTACGAGCAGTACTTC.